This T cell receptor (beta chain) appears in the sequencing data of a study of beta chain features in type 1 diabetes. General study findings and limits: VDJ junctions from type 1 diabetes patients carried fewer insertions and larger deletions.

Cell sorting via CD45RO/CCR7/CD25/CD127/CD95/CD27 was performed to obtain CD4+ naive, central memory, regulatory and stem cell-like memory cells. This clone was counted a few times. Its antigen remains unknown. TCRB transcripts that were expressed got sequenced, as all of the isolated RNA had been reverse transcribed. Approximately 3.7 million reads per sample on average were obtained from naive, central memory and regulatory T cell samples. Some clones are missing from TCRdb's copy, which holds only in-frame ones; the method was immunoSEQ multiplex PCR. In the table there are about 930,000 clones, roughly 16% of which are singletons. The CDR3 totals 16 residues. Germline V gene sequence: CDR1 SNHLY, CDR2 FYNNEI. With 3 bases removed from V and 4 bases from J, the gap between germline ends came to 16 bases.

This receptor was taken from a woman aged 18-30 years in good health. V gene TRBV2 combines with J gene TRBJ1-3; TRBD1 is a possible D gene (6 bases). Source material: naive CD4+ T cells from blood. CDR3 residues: CASSDQGPTSGNTIYF. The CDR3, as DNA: TGTGCCAGCAGTGACCAGGGGCCAACTTCAGGAAACACCATATATTTT.